The clone carrying this T cell receptor (beta chain) turned up a few times. Its antigen is undetermined. The sample comes from a study of blood T cells in healthy people across ages. Study at large: Template switching picked up about one barcoded beta molecule for each two T cells.

Findings of the study overall: The study regarded diversity estimates from one million T cells as underestimates. Older age went with lower TCR beta diversity per million T cells, in a roughly linear way.

Germline assignment: CDR1 ENHRY and CDR2 SYGVKD. The CDR3 loop spans 16 amino acids. V was pared by 2 bases and J by 4 bases, with 17 bases between. Primed by a sample-barcoded 5' primer and a J-beta primer mix, a second PCR proceeded for 7 to 11 cycles. TCRdb independently ran MiXCR on the 5' RACE reads; one entry per CDR3 protein. The sample holds hundreds of thousands of distinct CDR3 sequences, about 30% seen once. The authors drew 8 to 10 milliliters of peripheral blood from each donor. The J gene is TRBJ1-1, the V gene TRBV10-3; no clear D gene. This sequence was found in a woman aged 80 or over in good health. Sample: blood. This chain's CDR3 is CAISEPVGFTSTEAFF. The CDR3 DNA reads TGTGCCATCAGTGAGCCCGTCGGATTCACCTCCACTGAAGCTTTCTTT.